A single sample is the source of the 8 T cell receptor beta chains below, sequenced in a study of CD8+ T cells in alopecia areata. The authors extracted RNA and reverse transcribed it into cDNA as the sequencing template. Repertoires were generated with immunoSEQ multiplex PCR, while TCRdb's copy carries only in-frame clones and drops some. The data hold 140,000 to 150,000 clones, with approximately 65% observed a single time. The sequenced sample was CD8+ T cells sorted from blood. The receptor source for this set is a human donor in good health.

The CDR3 DNA sequence: TGTGCCAGCAGCCCATCAGGGGCGGCTGAAGCTTTCTTT. Residues: CASSPSGAAEAFF. The J gene is TRBJ1-1, the V gene TRBV9; tentative D call: TRBD1 (6 bases). Between the trimmed V and J ends, which lost 4 bases and 6 bases, there was a span of 13 bases. This CDR3 region has 13 residues. The V gene's germline CDR1 is SGDLS and CDR2 YYNGEE. The whole variable domain, remainder taken from reference TRBV9 and TRBJ1-1, is DSGVTQTPKHLITATGQRVTLRCSPRSGDLSVYWYQQSLDQGLQFLIQYYNGEERAKGNILERFSAQQFPDLHSELNLSSLELGDSALYFCASSPSGAAEAFFGQGTRLTVV.

The J gene is TRBJ2-7, the V gene TRBV4-2; 7 bases align to TRBD2. After removal of 0 bases from V and 7 bases from J, the junction contained 6 bases not matched to a gene. The V gene's germline CDR1 is LGHNA and CDR2 YNFKEQ. The CDR3 loop spans 14 amino acids. The CDR3 DNA reads TGTGCCAGCAGCCAAGAGGGCGGGAGTAAAGAGCAGTACTTC. This translates into CASSQEGGSKEQYF.

The V and J genes are TRBV25-1 and TRBJ1-1, with TRBD1 matching over 7 bases. Losses at the gene ends were 2 bases for V and 7 bases for J; bases not matched to a gene: 10. The CDR3 runs to 15 residues. Germline CDR1 MGHDK, CDR2 SYGVNS. CDR3 sequence: CASSENPGTASEAFF. In nucleotides, the CDR3 is TGTGCCAGCAGTGAAAACCCCGGGACAGCGAGTGAAGCTTTCTTT.

This chain uses TRBV29-1 with TRBJ2-1; 10 positions agree with TRBD2. After removal of 7 bases from V and 6 bases from J, the junction contained 9 bases not matched to a gene. The CDR3 length is 14 residues. The V gene's germline CDR1 is SQVTM and CDR2 ANQGSEA. CDR3 residues: CSAFGTSEFNEQFF. Here the CDR3 DNA reads TGCAGCGCTTTCGGGACTAGCGAGTTCAATGAGCAGTTCTTC.

The chain recombines TRBV7-9 with TRBJ2-5; 7 bases map to TRBD2. Germline-derived CDR1 and CDR2 are SEHNR and FQNEAQ (reference sequence). The CDR3 consists of 16 residues. The junction had 9 bases not matched to a gene; V was cut back by 4 bases and J by 1 base. CDR3 DNA: TGTGCCAGCAGCTACGGGACTACCATTTCCCAAGAGACCCAGTACTTC. This translates into CASSYGTTISQETQYF.

The rearrangement joins TRBV7-6 to TRBJ1-5; no reliable D call. The CDR3 spans 12 residues. Germline values: CDR1 SGHVS, CDR2 FNYEAQ. Trimming left V 2 bases short and J 7 bases short, with 6 bases between. The CDR3 here is CASSLYNQPQHF. The CDR3 DNA follows: TGTGCCAGCAGCTTATACAACCAGCCCCAGCATTTT.

This chain links TRBV9 with TRBJ2-3; 10 bases fit TRBD2. The CDR3 sequence is 15 residues long. The germline gives CDR1 SGDLS, CDR2 YYNGEE. V trimming: 4 bases; J trimming: 3 bases; junction bases outside the gene matches: 5. The CDR3 DNA reads as TGTGCCAGCAGCCTTAGCGGGAGGAGGACAGATACGCAGTATTTT. It yields the protein CASSLSGRRTDTQYF.

The V call is TRBV7-9, the J call TRBJ2-1, with D unresolved. The length of the CDR3 is 12 residues. The V end lost 6 bases, the J end lost 10 bases, and 13 bases lay between the germline ends. The germline V gene has CDR1 SEHNR and CDR2 FQNEAQ (reference sequence). The CDR3 bases are TGTGCCAGCAGTCCCACATTATACGAGCAGTTCTTC. Translating gives CASSPTLYEQFF.